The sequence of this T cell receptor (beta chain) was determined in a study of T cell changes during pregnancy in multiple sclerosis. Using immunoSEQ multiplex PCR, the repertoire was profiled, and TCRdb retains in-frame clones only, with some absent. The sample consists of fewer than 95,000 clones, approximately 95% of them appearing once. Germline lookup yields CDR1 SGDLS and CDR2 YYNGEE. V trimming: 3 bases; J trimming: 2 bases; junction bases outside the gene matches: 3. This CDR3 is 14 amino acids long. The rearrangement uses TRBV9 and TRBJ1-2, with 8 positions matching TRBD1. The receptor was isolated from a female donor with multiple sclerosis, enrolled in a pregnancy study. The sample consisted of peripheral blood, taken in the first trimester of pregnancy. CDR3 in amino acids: CASSATGANYGYTF. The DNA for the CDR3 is TGTGCCAGCAGCGCGACAGGGGCCAACTATGGCTACACCTTC.